These 19 T cell receptor beta chains originate from one sample sequenced in a study of T cell responses to AZD1222 COVID-19 vaccine. The protocol was immunoSEQ multiplex PCR, while the TCRdb copy is restricted to in-frame clones and leaves out a portion. The sample comprises 45,000 or so clones, 90% of which are singletons, and approximately 40% rests with the top ten. This specimen was peripheral blood, taken 28 days after the second AZD1222 dose. The receptors shown here come from an adult who received the AZD1222 COVID-19 vaccine.

The chain uses TRBV3-1 (or the pseudogene TRBV3-2) and TRBJ2-7; D gene unclear. The CDR3 is made up of 13 amino acids. The germline V gene encodes CDR1 LGHDT and CDR2 YNNKEL (reference sequence). Trimming stripped 4 bases from V and 1 base from J, with 8 bases between. The CDR3 protein is CASSPQVSYEQYF. CDR3 coding DNA: TGTGCCAGCAGCCCGCAGGTATCCTACGAGCAGTACTTC.

The chain has TRBV5-1 and TRBJ1-2; 7 bases are a match to TRBD1. The CDR3 length is 15 residues. CDR1 is SGHRS and CDR2 is YFSETQ in the germline V gene. Trimming cost V 1 base and J 8 bases; bases outside gene matches: 11. The CDR3 sequence: CASSLLGDRDRGYTF. The CDR3 region has the DNA TGCGCCAGCAGCTTGCTCGGAGACAGGGATCGGGGCTACACCTTC.

This CDR3 is CASSQSSGLGQPQHF. In DNA form, the CDR3 reads TGTGCCAGCTCACAGAGTTCGGGGTTAGGACAGCCCCAGCATTTT. The chain is built from TRBV18 and TRBJ1-5; D call uncertain. In germline, CDR1 is KGHSH, CDR2 LQKENI. CDR3 size: 15 residues. Trimming pared 4 bases from V and 7 bases from J, leaving 17 bases between.

This chain uses TRBV3-1 (or the pseudogene TRBV3-2) with TRBJ1-4; 7 nucleotides match TRBD1. V lost 6 bases and J lost 11; bases outside the gene matches: 9. Looked up from germline, CDR1 is LGHDT and CDR2 is YNNKEL (reference sequence). This CDR3 contains 13 residues. The CDR3 nucleotides read TGTGCCAGCAGTTATGGGACAGATGTGAAACTGTTTTTT. It translates to CASSYGTDVKLFF.

This chain uses TRBV7-7 with TRBJ1-4, with 7 positions matching TRBD1. Per the germline V gene, CDR1 is SSHAT and CDR2 is FNYEAQ (reference sequence). V shed 4 bases and J 8 bases; nucleotides not matched to a gene: 10. This CDR3 has 15 residues. CDR3 residues: CASSSGQERGEKLFF. CDR3 DNA sequence: TGTGCCAGCAGCTCCGGACAGGAACGGGGAGAAAAACTGTTTTTT.

The genes are TRBV2 and TRBJ2-3, with TRBD1 matching over 9 bases. The CDR3 covers 16 residues. Germline CDR1 and CDR2: SNHLY and FYNNEI. V dropped 5 bases and J dropped 1; count of bases not matched to a gene: 7. CDR3 sequence: CASSTGTGHRTDTQYF. The CDR3 bases are TGTGCCAGCAGTACCGGGACAGGGCACCGCACAGATACGCAGTATTTT. Full variable domain (outside the CDR3, taken from reference TRBV2 and TRBJ2-3): EPEVTQTPSHQVTQMGQEVILRCVPISNHLYFYWYRQILGQKVEFLVSFYNNEISEKSEIFDDQFSVERPDGSNFTLKIRSTKLEDSAMYFCASSTGTGHRTDTQYFGPGTRLTVL.

The V call is TRBV6-5, the J call TRBJ2-2, with 8 nucleotides matching TRBD1. CDR1 is MNHEY and CDR2 is SVGAGI in the germline V gene. V dropped 6 bases and J dropped 4; count of bases not matched to a gene: 7. The CDR3 loop spans 15 amino acids. Written as DNA, the CDR3 is TGTGCCAGCAGGCTCCAGGGGGCTGTCACCGGGGAGCTGTTTTTT. Amino acid sequence: CASRLQGAVTGELFF.

The chain uses TRBV3-1 (or the pseudogene TRBV3-2) and TRBJ1-2; D is undetermined. The CDR3 runs 12 residues. The germline V gene has CDR1 LGHDT and CDR2 YNNKEL (reference sequence). The V end lost 0 bases, the J end lost 4 bases, and 3 bases lay between the germline ends. The CDR3 region has the DNA TGTGCCAGCAGCCAAGACAGCTATGGCTACACCTTC. It is translated as CASSQDSYGYTF.

V and J are TRBV7-9 and TRBJ2-3, with TRBD1 as a possible D gene (5 bases). The CDR3 is 13 residues long. CDR1 is SEHNR and CDR2 is FQNEAQ in the germline V gene (reference sequence). Trimming took off 6 bases at V and 6 bases at J, with 13 bases between the two ends. This CDR3 is CASRNRQLDTQYF. CDR3 nucleotides: TGTGCCAGCAGAAATAGACAGCTCGATACGCAGTATTTT.

This chain links TRBV18 with TRBJ2-3; the match to TRBD2 covers 9 bases. Germline values: CDR1 KGHSH, CDR2 LQKENI. The CDR3 is 15 amino acids. J lost 4 bases, V lost 4 bases, and 6 bases had no gene match. The CDR3 sequence is CASSRAGGPADTQYF. The CDR3 coding sequence is TGTGCCAGCTCACGGGCGGGGGGGCCGGCAGATACGCAGTATTTT.

V gene TRBV5-1 combines with J gene TRBJ1-6, with 8 bases matching TRBD1. With V trimmed by 3 bases and J by 7 bases, 3 bases remained unmatched. This CDR3 region has 14 residues. Germline V lookup: CDR1 SGHRS, CDR2 YFSETQ. CDR3 in DNA: TGCGCCAGCAGCTATGACAGGGGAAATTCACCCCTCCACTTT. Translated, it gives CASSYDRGNSPLHF. The whole variable domain, filled in from reference TRBV5-1 and TRBJ1-6, reads KAGVTQTPRYLIKTRGQQVTLSCSPISGHRSVSWYQQTPGQGLQFLFEYFSETQRNKGNFPGRFSGRQFSNSRSEMNVSTLELGDSALYLCASSYDRGNSPLHFGNGTRLTVT.

The chain couples TRBV11-2 to TRBJ1-2, with D maybe TRBD1 (6 bases). Trimming took 6 bases from V and 4 from J, leaving 15 bases between them. Per germline, CDR1 SGHAT and CDR2 FQNNGV. The CDR3 has 14 amino acids. The CDR3, as DNA: TGTGCCAGCAGTACGCAGGGGAGAGGCTATGGCTACACCTTC. Protein: CASSTQGRGYGYTF. Drawing the rest from reference TRBV11-2 and TRBJ1-2, the complete variable domain is EAGVAQSPRYKIIEKRQSVAFWCNPISGHATLYWYQQILGQGPKLLIQFQNNGVVDDSQLPKDRFSAERLKGVDSTLKIQPAKLEDSAVYLCASSTQGRGYGYTFGSGTRLTVV.

The chain employs TRBV6-1 and TRBJ2-5, with D possibly being TRBD1 (8 bases). CDR1 is MNHNS and CDR2 is SASEGT in the germline V gene. V lost 2 bases and J lost 1, with 14 bases in between. The CDR3 is 16 residues long. The CDR3 loop reads CASSEYTGGGQETQYF. CDR3 bases: TGTGCCAGCAGTGAATATACAGGGGGGGGCCAAGAGACCCAGTACTTC.

The V and J genes are TRBV12-3 or TRBV12-4 and TRBJ1-2; no reliable D call. CDR3 length: 13 residues. V lost 3 bases and J 6 bases, leaving 11 bases between the germline ends. The CDR3 coding sequence is TGTGCCAGCAGTTTGCTATGGGAGGATGGCTACACCTTC. Its protein product is CASSLLWEDGYTF.

This CDR3 is CASSDGTTNTGELFF. CDR3 in DNA: TGTGCCAGCAGTGACGGGACAACGAACACCGGGGAGCTGTTTTTT. The chain recombines TRBV6-4 with TRBJ2-2; D is possibly TRBD1 (6 bases). V was clipped by 2 bases and J by 0 bases, with 7 bases between them. The CDR3 totals 15 residues. Germline CDR1 MRHNA, CDR2 SNTAGT.

The chain couples TRBV6-5 to TRBJ2-6, with D unclear. The V end lost 11 bases, the J end lost 0 bases, and 11 bases lay between the germline ends. Germline-derived CDR1 and CDR2 are MNHEY and SVGAGI. CDR3 size: 14 residues. CDR3 loop: CAAGANSGANVLTF. For the CDR3, the DNA is TGTGCCGCCGGAGCAAACTCTGGGGCCAACGTCCTGACTTTC.

V usage is TRBV7-2 and J usage is TRBJ1-1; no clear D. The CDR3 covers 14 residues. Between the trimmed V and J ends, which lost 1 base and 1 base, there was a span of 7 bases. The V gene's germline CDR1 is SGHTA and CDR2 FQGNSA. The CDR3 loop is CASSLDRGNTEAFF. CDR3 nucleotides: TGTGCCAGCAGCTTAGATAGAGGGAACACTGAAGCTTTCTTT.

In its sample, this clone was seen once. The rearrangement uses TRBV6-6 and TRBJ1-5; TRBD1 might be the D (5 bases). The CDR3 has 16 amino acids. Germline V gene lookup returns CDR1 MNHNY and CDR2 SVGAGI (reference sequence). Between the trimmed V and J ends, which lost 5 bases and 3 bases, there was a span of 17 bases. CDR3 region: CASSPWRGEDNQPQHF. Written as DNA, the CDR3 is TGTGCCAGCAGTCCATGGAGAGGGGAGGACAATCAGCCCCAGCATTTT.

This chain connects TRBV9 to TRBJ1-2, with D perhaps TRBD1 (6 bases). Germline CDR1 reads SGDLS; CDR2 reads YYNGEE. V lost 0 bases and J lost 8, with 14 bases in between. The CDR3 spans 14 residues. The CDR3 DNA reads TGTGCCAGCAGCGTAGAGGACAGACCGAGGGGCTACACCTTC. It yields the protein CASSVEDRPRGYTF.